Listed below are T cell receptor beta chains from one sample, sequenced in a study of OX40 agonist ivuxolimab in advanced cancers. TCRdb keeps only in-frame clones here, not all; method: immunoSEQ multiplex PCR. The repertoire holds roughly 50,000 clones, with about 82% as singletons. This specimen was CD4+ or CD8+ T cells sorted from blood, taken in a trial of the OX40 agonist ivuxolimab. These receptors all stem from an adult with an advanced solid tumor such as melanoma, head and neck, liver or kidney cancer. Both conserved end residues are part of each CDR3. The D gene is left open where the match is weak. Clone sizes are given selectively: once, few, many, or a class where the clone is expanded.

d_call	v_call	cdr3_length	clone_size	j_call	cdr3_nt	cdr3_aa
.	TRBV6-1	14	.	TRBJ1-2	TGTGCCAGCAGAGGTTCCGAGTCCCCGTATGGCTACACCTTC	CASRGSESPYGYTF
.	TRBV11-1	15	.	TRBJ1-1	TGTGCCAGCAGCCCCTCCGGGACGATGAACACTGAAGCTTTCTTT	CASSPSGTMNTEAFF
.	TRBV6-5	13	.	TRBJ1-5	TGTGCCAGCAATGACAGGAGCAATCAGCCCCAGCATTTT	CASNDRSNQPQHF
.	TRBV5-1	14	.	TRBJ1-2	TGCGCCAGCAGCGTGGACGGAGCTAACTATGGCTACACCTTC	CASSVDGANYGYTF
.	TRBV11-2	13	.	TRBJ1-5	TGTGCCAGCAGCTCGGTAGGGAATCAGCCCCAGCATTTT	CASSSVGNQPQHF
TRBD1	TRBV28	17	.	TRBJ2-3	TGTGCCAGCAGCCCGATCGGACAGGGAGTGATCACAGATACGCAGTATTTT	CASSPIGQGVITDTQYF
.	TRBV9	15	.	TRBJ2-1	TGTGCCAGCAGCGTAGGCCCTAGCGTCTACAATGAGCAGTTCTTC	CASSVGPSVYNEQFF
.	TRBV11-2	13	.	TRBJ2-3	TGTGCCAGCAGCCGAAACAGGGAAGGTACGCAGTATTTT	CASSRNREGTQYF
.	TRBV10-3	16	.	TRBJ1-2	TGTGCCATCGGAGCTCTTGGGGCCTCCTCTGACTATGGCTACGCCTTC	CAIGALGASSDYGYAF
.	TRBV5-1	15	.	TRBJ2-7	TGCGCCAGCAGCTTGGCCTCGGACGCACACTACGAGCAGTACTTC	CASSLASDAHYEQYF
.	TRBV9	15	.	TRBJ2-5	TGTGCCAGCAGCGAGTGGGGGCAGGACCAAGAGACCCAGTACTTC	CASSEWGQDQETQYF
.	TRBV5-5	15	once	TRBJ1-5	TGTGCCAGCAGCTTGCAGGGTGCGGGTAGTCAGCCCCAGCATTTT	CASSLQGAGSQPQHF
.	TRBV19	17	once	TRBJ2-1	TGTGCCAGTAGTATAGAAGGGCTAGCGAGCTCCTACAATGAGCAGTTCTTC	CASSIEGLASSYNEQFF
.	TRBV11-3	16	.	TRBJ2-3	TGTGCCAGCAGCTTAATTCCCGACAGAAGCACAGATACGCAGTATTTT	CASSLIPDRSTDTQYF
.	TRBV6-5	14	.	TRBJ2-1	TGTGCCAGCAGTTACTTTGGTCCTAGCTGGGGGCAGTTCTTC	CASSYFGPSWGQFF
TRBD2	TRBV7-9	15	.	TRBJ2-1	TGTGCCAGCAGCCCTTCTAGCGGGGGGGCCTGGGAGCAGTTCTTC	CASSPSSGGAWEQFF
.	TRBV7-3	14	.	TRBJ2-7	TGTGCCAGCAGCTCTAGACTAGTAGTCGACGAGCAGTACTTC	CASSSRLVVDEQYF
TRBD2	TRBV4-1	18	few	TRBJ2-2	TGCGCCAGCAGCCCTTACTTACTAGCGGGGGGGCTTGCCGGGGAGCTGTTTTTT	CASSPYLLAGGLAGELFF
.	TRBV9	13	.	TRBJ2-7	TGTGCCAGCACCTCAAGGCATCTCTACGAGCAGTACTTC	CASTSRHLYEQYF
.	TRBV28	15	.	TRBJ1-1	TGTGCCAGCAGTCCTACAGCGGCCGCGAACACTGAAGCTTTCTTT	CASSPTAAANTEAFF
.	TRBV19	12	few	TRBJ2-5	TGTGCCAGTAGTATGGTTTCGGAGACCCAGTACTTC	CASSMVSETQYF
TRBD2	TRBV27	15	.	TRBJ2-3	TGTGCCAGCAACGTACGGGGGGTCGGGGGGGATACGCAGTATTTT	CASNVRGVGGDTQYF
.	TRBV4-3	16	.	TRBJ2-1	TGCGCCAGCAGCCAAGCGGCCTACGTACTAGGGTATGAGCAGTTCTTC	CASSQAAYVLGYEQFF
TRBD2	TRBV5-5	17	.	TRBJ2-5	TGTGCCAGCAGCTTGAAGCGGGGGGGCACATCCGCAGAGACCCAGTACTTC	CASSLKRGGTSAETQYF
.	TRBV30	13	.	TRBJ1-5	TGTGCCTGGGCGGACAGTCCCAATCAGCCCCAGCATTTT	CAWADSPNQPQHF
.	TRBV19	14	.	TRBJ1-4	TGTGCCAGTGGCCTCGGGACTAAGAGGGAAAAACTGTTTTTT	CASGLGTKREKLFF
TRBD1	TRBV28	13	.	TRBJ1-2	TGTGCCAGTTATCCCGGACAGGGCTATGGCTACACCTTC	CASYPGQGYGYTF
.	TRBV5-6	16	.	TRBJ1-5	TGTGCCAGCAGCTTGGGAGTCGGACGGGGGAATCAGCCCCAGCATTTT	CASSLGVGRGNQPQHF
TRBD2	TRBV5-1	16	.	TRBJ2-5	TGCGCCAGCAGCCCGGGACTAGCGGGGGGCCAAGAGACCCAGTACTTC	CASSPGLAGGQETQYF
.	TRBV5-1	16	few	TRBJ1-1	TGCGCCAGCAGCTTGACCGCGACAGTGCTGAACACTGAAGCTTTCTTT	CASSLTATVLNTEAFF
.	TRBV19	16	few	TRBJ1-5	TGTGCCAGTAGTCCGCGTGGTCTTTTTAGCAATCAGCCCCAGCATTTT	CASSPRGLFSNQPQHF
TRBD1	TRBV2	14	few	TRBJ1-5	TGTGCCAGCAGACCCCAGGGGGCTGCTCAGCCCCAGCATTTT	CASRPQGAAQPQHF
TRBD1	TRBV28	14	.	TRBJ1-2	TGTGCCAGCAGTCCTGCAACAGGGGAGAAAGGCTACACCTTC	CASSPATGEKGYTF
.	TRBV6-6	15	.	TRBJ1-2	TGTGCCACCGTGGCAGGCGACTCGGGTAACTATGGCTACACCTTC	CATVAGDSGNYGYTF
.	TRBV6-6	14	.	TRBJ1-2	TGTGCCAGCAGTTACGACGGACAATACTATGGCTACACCTTC	CASSYDGQYYGYTF
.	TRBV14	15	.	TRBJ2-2	TGTGCCAGCAGCCAATCCCGGGGCCCTATCGGGGAGCTGTTTTTT	CASSQSRGPIGELFF
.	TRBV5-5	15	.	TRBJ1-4	TGTGCCAGCAGCTTGATGGGTCCAACTAATGAAAAACTGTTTTTT	CASSLMGPTNEKLFF
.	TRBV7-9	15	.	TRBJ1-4	TGTGCCAGCAGCTTAGAGCCAAGACGGGGTGAAAAACTGTTTTTT	CASSLEPRRGEKLFF
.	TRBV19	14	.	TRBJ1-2	TGTGCCAGTAAAACAGGGCCCGCTAACTATGGCTACACCTTC	CASKTGPANYGYTF
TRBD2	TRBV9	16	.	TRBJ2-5	TGTGCCAGCAGCGTAGGGGTAGCGGGGGTACAAGAGACCCAGTACTTC	CASSVGVAGVQETQYF